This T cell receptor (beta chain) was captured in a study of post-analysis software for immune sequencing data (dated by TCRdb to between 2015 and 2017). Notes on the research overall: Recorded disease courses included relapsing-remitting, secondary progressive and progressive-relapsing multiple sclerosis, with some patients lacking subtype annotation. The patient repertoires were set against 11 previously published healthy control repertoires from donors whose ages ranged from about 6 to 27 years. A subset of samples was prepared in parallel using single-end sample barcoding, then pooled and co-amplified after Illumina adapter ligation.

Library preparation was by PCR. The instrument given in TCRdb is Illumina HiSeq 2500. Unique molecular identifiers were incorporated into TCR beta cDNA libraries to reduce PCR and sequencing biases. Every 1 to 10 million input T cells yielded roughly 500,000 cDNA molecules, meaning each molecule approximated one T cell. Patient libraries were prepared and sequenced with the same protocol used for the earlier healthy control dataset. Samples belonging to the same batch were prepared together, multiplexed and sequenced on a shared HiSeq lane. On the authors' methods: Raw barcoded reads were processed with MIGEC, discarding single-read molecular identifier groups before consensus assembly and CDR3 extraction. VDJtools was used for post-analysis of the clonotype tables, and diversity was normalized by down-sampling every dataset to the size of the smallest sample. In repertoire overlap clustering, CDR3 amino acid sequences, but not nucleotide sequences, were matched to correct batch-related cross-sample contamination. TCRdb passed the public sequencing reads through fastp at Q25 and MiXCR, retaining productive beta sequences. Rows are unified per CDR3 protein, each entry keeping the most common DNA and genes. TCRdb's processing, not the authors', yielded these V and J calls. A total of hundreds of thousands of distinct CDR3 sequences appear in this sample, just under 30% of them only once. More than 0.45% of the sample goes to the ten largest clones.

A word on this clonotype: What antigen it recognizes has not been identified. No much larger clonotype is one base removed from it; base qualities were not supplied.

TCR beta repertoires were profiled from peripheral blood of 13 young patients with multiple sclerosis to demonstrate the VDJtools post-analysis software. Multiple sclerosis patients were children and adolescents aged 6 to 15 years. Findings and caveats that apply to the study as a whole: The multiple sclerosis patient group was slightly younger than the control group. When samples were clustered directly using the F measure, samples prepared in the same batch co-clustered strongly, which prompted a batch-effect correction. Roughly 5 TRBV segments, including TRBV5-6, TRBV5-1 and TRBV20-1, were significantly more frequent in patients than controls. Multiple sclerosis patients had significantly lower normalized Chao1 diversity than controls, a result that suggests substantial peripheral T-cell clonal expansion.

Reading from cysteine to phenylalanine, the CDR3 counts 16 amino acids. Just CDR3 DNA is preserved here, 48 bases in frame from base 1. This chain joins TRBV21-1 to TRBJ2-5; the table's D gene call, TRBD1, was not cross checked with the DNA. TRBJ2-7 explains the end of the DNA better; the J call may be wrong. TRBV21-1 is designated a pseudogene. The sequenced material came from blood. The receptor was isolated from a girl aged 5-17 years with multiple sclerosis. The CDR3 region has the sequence CASSKPPARGRYEQYF. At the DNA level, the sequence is TGTGCCAGCAGCAAACCCCCGGCCAGGGGTCGGTACGAGCAGTACTTC.